This TCR beta chain was observed in a study of T cells after yellow fever vaccination. One entry per CDR3 protein, called by TCRdb with MiXCR from the 5' RACE reads. The sample lists some 320,000 distinct CDR3 sequences; roughly 8.7% were seen once. CDR1 and CDR2 from the germline V gene are SGDLS and YYNGEE. This CDR3 comprises 18 residues. V was pared by 3 bases and J by 2 bases, with 16 bases of the junction left unmatched. This clonotype appeared a few times. Sample: PBMCs, taken on the day of the first yellow fever vaccination. This TCR was recovered from a man between 18 and 35 years old who received the YFV17D yellow fever vaccine. The chain recombines TRBV9 with TRBJ2-5; TRBD2 matches 7 bases. Here the CDR3 reads CASSGATDSGRVQETQYF. In DNA form, the CDR3 reads TGTGCCAGCAGCGGAGCGACTGACTCGGGGAGGGTACAAGAGACCCAGTACTTC.